A selection of T cell receptor beta chains follows, all from one sample in a study of shared clonotypes between healthy human individuals. Using immunoSEQ multiplex PCR, the repertoire was profiled, and TCRdb retains in-frame clones only, with some absent. The sample lists around 1.6 million clones; 95% to 99% were seen once. The sample comprised naive CD4+ T cells sorted from blood. Receptor source: a man aged 30-40 years in good health. The CDR3 runs from the conserved cysteine through the conserved F or W. D genes are given only for firm matches. Part of the rows lack a size; the others show once, few, many or a class for expanded clones.

cdr3_nt: TGCGCCAGCAGTGCGGTAGGAGGACTAGCGGGGAGCACAGATACGCAGTATTTT; cdr3_aa: CASSAVGGLAGSTDTQYF; j_call: TRBJ2-3; d_call: TRBD2; v_call: TRBV10-1; clone_size: -
cdr3_nt: TGCGCCAGCAGCTTGGCCCTAGCGGGAGCTAACGAGCAGTACTTC; cdr3_aa: CASSLALAGANEQYF; j_call: TRBJ2-7; d_call: TRBD2; v_call: TRBV5-1; clone_size: -
cdr3_nt: TGTGCCAGCAGCTTGGCAGGCGGGGGGCCGTCCTACAATGAGCAGTTCTTC; cdr3_aa: CASSLAGGGPSYNEQFF; j_call: TRBJ2-1; d_call: TRBD2; v_call: TRBV5-6; clone_size: -
cdr3_nt: TGTGCCAGCTCACCGGGGACACCGAACACCGGGGAGCTGTTTTTT; cdr3_aa: CASSPGTPNTGELFF; j_call: TRBJ2-2; d_call: -; v_call: TRBV18; clone_size: -
cdr3_nt: TGTGCCAGCAGCTTAAACCCCAACCCGTACGGGTTTAGCTCCTACGAGCAGTACTTC; cdr3_aa: CASSLNPNPYGFSSYEQYF; j_call: TRBJ2-7; d_call: -; v_call: TRBV7-9; clone_size: -
cdr3_nt: TGTGCCGGGTCCTCAGGGTTTGAGACCCAGTACTTC; cdr3_aa: CAGSSGFETQYF; j_call: TRBJ2-5; d_call: -; v_call: TRBV2; clone_size: once
cdr3_nt: TGCGCCAGCAGCTTGGGCCAGGGCATCAATCAGCCCCAGCATTTT; cdr3_aa: CASSLGQGINQPQHF; j_call: TRBJ1-5; d_call: -; v_call: TRBV5-1; clone_size: -
cdr3_nt: TGTGCCAGCAGTGCACGACAGGGGAATCAGCCCCAGCATTTT; cdr3_aa: CASSARQGNQPQHF; j_call: TRBJ1-5; d_call: TRBD1; v_call: TRBV28; clone_size: -
cdr3_nt: TGTGCCAGCAGCCCACGTATCGGGAGGGGCAATGAGCAGTTCTTC; cdr3_aa: CASSPRIGRGNEQFF; j_call: TRBJ2-1; d_call: TRBD2; v_call: TRBV4-2; clone_size: -
cdr3_nt: TGTGCCAGCGGGGTTTCAGGGGGCACTGAAGCTTTCTTT; cdr3_aa: CASGVSGGTEAFF; j_call: TRBJ1-1; d_call: TRBD1; v_call: TRBV6-6; clone_size: -
cdr3_nt: TGTGCCAGCAGCTTAGGTAGCCTAGCGGGGTCCTACAATGAGCAGTTCTTC; cdr3_aa: CASSLGSLAGSYNEQFF; j_call: TRBJ2-1; d_call: TRBD2; v_call: TRBV7-9; clone_size: -
cdr3_nt: TGTGCCAGCAGCGTAAACAGGAGAGAGACCCAGTACTTC; cdr3_aa: CASSVNRRETQYF; j_call: TRBJ2-5; d_call: -; v_call: TRBV7-3; clone_size: -
cdr3_nt: TGCGCCAGCAGCTTAGAGGCGGAAAGCACTGAAGCTTTCTTT; cdr3_aa: CASSLEAESTEAFF; j_call: TRBJ1-1; d_call: -; v_call: TRBV5-1; clone_size: -
cdr3_nt: TGTGCCAGCAGCCAAGAGTGGTCGGGAGACAGCGATGAGCAGTTCTTC; cdr3_aa: CASSQEWSGDSDEQFF; j_call: TRBJ2-1; d_call: -; v_call: TRBV14; clone_size: -
cdr3_nt: TGTGCCAGCAGCTTGAGCGGCACAGATACGCAGTATTTT; cdr3_aa: CASSLSGTDTQYF; j_call: TRBJ2-3; d_call: -; v_call: TRBV7-9; clone_size: -
cdr3_nt: TGTGCCTGGGCGGGGGGGCTAGAGACCCAGTACTTC; cdr3_aa: CAWAGGLETQYF; j_call: TRBJ2-5; d_call: TRBD2; v_call: TRBV30; clone_size: once
cdr3_nt: TGTGCCAGCAGCCAAGAATGGACTAGATGGAGCACAGATACGCAGTATTTT; cdr3_aa: CASSQEWTRWSTDTQYF; j_call: TRBJ2-3; d_call: TRBD2; v_call: TRBV14; clone_size: -
cdr3_nt: TGTGCCAGCTCACCACGGGACACAGACCATGGCTACACCTTC; cdr3_aa: CASSPRDTDHGYTF; j_call: TRBJ1-2; d_call: -; v_call: TRBV18; clone_size: -
cdr3_nt: TGTGCCTGGAGTGCGGGGGGCTTGCAGCCCCAGCATTTT; cdr3_aa: CAWSAGGLQPQHF; j_call: TRBJ1-5; d_call: -; v_call: TRBV30; clone_size: -
cdr3_nt: TGTGCCAGCAGCTTCTTGCAGGGGAACACCGGGGAGCTGTTTTTT; cdr3_aa: CASSFLQGNTGELFF; j_call: TRBJ2-2; d_call: -; v_call: TRBV7-8; clone_size: once